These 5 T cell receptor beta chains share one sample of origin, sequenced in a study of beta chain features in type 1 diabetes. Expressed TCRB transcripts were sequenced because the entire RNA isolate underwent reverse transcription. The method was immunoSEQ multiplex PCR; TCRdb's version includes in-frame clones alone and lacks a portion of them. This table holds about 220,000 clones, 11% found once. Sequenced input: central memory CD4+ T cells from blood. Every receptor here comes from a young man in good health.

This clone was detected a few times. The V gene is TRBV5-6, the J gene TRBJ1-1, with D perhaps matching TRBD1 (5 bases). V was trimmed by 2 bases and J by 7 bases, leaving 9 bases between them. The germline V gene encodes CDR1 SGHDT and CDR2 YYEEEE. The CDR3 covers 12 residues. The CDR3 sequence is CASSLKQVEAFF. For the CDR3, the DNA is TGTGCCAGCAGCTTAAAACAGGTTGAAGCTTTCTTT.

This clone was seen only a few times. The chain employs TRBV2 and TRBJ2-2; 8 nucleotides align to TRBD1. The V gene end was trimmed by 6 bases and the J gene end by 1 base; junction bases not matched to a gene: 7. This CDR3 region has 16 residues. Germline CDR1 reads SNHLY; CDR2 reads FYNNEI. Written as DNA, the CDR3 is TGTGCCAGCAGCGCACAGGACAGGGTGAACACCGGGGAGCTGTTTTTT. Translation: CASSAQDRVNTGELFF.

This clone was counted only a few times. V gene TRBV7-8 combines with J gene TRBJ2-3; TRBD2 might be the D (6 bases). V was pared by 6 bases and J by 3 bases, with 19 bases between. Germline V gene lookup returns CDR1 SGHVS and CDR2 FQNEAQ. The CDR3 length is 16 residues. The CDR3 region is CASSSVVERATDTQYF. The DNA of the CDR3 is TGTGCCAGCAGTTCAGTGGTCGAGCGGGCGACAGATACGCAGTATTTT. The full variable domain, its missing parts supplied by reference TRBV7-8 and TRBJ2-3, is GAGVSQSPRYKVAKRGQDVALRCDPISGHVSLFWYQQALGQGPEFLTYFQNEAQLDKSGLPSDRFFAERPEGSVSTLKIQRTQQEDSAVYLCASSSVVERATDTQYFGPGTRLTVL.

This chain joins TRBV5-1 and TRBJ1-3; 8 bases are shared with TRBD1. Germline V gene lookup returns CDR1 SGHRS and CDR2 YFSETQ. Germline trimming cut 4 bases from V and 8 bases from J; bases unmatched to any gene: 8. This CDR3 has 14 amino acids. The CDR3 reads CASSPGQGRDTIYF. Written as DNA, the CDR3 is TGCGCCAGCAGCCCTGGACAGGGTCGAGACACCATATATTTT.

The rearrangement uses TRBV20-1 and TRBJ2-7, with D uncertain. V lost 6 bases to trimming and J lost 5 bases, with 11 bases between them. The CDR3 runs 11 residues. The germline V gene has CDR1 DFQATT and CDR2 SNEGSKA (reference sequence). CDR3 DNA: TGCAGTGCCCAACATTTCGACGAGCAGTACTTC. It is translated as CSAQHFDEQYF.